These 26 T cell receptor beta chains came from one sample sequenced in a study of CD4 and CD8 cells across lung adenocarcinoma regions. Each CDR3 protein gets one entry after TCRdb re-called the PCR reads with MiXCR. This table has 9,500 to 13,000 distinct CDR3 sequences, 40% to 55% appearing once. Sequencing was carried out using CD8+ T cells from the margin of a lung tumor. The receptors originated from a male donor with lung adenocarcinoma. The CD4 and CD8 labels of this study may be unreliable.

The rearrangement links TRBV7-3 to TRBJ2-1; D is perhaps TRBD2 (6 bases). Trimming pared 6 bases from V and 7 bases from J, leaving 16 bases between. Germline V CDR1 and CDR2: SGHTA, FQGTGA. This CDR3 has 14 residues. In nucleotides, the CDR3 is TGTGCCAGCAGTATAACGGGAGTGGGAAATGAGCAGTTCTTC. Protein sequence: CASSITGVGNEQFF.

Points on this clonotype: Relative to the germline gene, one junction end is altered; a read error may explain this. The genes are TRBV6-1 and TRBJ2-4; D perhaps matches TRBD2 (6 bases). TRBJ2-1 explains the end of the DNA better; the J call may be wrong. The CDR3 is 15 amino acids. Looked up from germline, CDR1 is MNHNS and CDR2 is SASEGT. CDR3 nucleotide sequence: TGTGCCAGCAGTGAGGGGATGGGAGGCAGCAATGTGCAGTTCTTC. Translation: CASSEGMGGSNVQFF.

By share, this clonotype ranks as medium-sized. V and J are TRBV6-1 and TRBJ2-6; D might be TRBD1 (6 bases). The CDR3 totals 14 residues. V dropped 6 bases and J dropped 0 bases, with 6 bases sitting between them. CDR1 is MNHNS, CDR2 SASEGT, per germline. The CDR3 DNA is TGTGCCAGCAGGGGGGCCTCTGGGGCCAACGTCCTGACTTTC. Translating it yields CASRGASGANVLTF.

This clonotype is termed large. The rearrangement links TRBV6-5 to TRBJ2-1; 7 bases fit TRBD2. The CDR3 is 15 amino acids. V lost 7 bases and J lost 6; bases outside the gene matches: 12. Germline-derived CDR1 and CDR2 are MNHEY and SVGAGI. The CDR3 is CASNFELAVSNEQFF. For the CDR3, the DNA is TGTGCCAGCAACTTCGAGCTAGCGGTATCCAATGAGCAGTTCTTC.

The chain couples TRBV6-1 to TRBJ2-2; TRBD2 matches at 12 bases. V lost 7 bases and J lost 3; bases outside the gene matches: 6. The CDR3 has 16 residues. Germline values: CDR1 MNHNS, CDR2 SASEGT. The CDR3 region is CASITSGGTYTGELFF. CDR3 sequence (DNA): TGTGCCAGCATAACTAGCGGGGGGACCTACACCGGGGAGCTGTTTTTT.

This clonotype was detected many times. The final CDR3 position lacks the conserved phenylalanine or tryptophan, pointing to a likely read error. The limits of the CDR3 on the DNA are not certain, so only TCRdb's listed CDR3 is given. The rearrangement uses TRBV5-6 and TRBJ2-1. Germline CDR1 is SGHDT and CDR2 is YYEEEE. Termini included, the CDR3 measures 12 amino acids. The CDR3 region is CLDFFFTFKKAH.

CDR3 DNA: TGTGCCAGCAGTGGGCCCGGAGGGGGCGGCGCCTTTACAGATACGCAGTATTTT. Protein sequence: CASSGPGGGGAFTDTQYF. The chain links TRBV28 to TRBJ2-3, with TRBD1 as a possible D gene (7 bases). Germline V gives CDR1 MDHEN, CDR2 SYDVKM. The length of the CDR3 is 18 residues. Trimming took 5 bases from V and 3 from J, leaving 24 bases between them.

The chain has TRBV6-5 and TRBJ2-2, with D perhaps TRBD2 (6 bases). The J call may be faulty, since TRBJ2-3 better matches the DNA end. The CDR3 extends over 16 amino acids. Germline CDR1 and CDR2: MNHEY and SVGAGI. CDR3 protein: CASSYVGTQGSGEQYF. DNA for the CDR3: TGTGCCAGCAGTTACGTTGGGACTCAAGGGTCCGGGGAGCAGTATTTT.

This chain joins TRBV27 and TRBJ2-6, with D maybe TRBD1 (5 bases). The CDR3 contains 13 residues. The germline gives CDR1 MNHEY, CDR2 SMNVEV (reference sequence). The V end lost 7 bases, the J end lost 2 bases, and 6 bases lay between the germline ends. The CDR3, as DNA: TGTGCCAGCAAGGACACTGGGGCCAACGTCCTGACTTTC. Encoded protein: CASKDTGANVLTF.

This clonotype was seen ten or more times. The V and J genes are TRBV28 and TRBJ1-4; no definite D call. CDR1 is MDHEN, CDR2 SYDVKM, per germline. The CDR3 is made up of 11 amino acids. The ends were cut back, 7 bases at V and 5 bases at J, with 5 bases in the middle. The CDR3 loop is CASTQNEKLFF. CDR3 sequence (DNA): TGTGCCAGCACCCAAAATGAAAAACTGTTTTTT.

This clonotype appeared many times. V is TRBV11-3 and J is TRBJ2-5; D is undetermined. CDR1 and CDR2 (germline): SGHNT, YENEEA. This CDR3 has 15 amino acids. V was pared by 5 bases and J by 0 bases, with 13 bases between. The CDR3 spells CASSPDRQYQETQYF. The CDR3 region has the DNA TGTGCCAGCAGCCCTGACCGGCAGTACCAAGAGACCCAGTACTTC.

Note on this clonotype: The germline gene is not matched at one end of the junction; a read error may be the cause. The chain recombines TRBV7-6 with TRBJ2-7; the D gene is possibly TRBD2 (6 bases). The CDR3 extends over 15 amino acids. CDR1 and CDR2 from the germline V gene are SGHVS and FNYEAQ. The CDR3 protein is CASSLAGTPADEQYF. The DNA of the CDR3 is TGTGCCAGCAGCTTAGCCGGGACTCCCGCCGACGAGCAATACTTC.

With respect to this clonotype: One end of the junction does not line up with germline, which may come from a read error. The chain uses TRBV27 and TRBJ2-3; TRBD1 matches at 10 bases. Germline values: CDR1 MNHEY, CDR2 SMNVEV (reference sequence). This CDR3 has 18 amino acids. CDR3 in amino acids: CASSSVGRGDRGQETQYF. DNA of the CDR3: TGCGCGAGTTCTTCCGTGGGGAGAGGGGACAGGGGCCAAGAGACCCAGTATTTC.

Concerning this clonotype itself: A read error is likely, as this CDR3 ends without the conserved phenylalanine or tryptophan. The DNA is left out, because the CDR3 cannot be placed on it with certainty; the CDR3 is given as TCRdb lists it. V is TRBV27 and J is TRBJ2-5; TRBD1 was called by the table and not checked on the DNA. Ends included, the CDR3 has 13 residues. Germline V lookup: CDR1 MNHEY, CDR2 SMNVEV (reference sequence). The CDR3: CASSSGGRGTQFL.

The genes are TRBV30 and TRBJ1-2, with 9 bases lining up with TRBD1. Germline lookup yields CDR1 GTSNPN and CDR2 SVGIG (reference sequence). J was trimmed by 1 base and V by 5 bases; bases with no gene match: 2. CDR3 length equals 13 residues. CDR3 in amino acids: CAWAGQGNYGYTF. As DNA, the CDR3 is TGTGCCTGGGCGGGACAGGGTAACTATGGCTACACCTTC.

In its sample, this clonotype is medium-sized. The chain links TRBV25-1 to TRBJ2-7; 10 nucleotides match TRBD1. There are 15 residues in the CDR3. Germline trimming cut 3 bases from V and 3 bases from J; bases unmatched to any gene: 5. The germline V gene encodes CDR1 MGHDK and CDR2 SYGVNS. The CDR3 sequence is CASSDRDRGNYEQYF. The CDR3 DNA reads TGTGCCAGCAGTGACCGGGACAGGGGAAACTACGAGCAGTACTTC.

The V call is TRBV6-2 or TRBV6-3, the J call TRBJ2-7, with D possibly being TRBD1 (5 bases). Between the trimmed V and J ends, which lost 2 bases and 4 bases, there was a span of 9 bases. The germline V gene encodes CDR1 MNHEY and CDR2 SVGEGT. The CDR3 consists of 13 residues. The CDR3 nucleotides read TGTGCCAGCAGTTACATGTCAGGGTACGAGCAGTACTTC. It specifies CASSYMSGYEQYF.

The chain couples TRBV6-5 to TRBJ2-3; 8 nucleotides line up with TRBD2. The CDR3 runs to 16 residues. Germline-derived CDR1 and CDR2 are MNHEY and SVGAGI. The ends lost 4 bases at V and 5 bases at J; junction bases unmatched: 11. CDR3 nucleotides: TGTGCCAGCAGTTTCGGGGGGGGGCCGACCAAAGATACGCAGTATTTT. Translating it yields CASSFGGGPTKDTQYF.

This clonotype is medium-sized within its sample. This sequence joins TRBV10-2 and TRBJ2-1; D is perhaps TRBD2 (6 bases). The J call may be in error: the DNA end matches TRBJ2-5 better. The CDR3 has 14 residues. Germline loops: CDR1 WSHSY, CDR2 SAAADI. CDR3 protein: CASSESGGGRTQYF. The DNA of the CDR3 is TGCGCCAGCAGTGAGTCGGGAGGCGGAAGGACCCAGTACTTC.

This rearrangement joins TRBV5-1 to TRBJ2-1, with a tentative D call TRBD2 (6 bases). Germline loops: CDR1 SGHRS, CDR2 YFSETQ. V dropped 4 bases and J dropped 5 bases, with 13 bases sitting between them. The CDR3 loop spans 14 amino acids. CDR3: CASSIAGFHNEQFF. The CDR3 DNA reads TGCGCCAGCAGCATCGCGGGATTTCACAATGAGCAGTTCTTC.

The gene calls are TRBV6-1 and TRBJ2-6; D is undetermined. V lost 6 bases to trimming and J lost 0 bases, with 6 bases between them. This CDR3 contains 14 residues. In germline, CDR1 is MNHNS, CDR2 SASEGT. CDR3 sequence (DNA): TGTGCCAGCAGCGATTTCTCTGGGGCCAACGTCCTGACTTTC. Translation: CASSDFSGANVLTF.

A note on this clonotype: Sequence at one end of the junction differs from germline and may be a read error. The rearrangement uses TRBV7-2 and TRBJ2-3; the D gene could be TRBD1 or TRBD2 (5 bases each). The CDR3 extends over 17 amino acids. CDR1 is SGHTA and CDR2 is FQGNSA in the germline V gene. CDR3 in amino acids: CASSPRSGLGATDTQYF. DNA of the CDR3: TGTGCCAGCAGCCCCCGATCGGGGCTGGGAGCCACAGATACGCAGTACTTT.

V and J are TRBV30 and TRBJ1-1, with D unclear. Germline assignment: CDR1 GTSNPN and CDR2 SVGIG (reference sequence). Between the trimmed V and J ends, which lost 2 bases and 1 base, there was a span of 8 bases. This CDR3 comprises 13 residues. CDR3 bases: TGTGCCTGGAGTCTACCGACGAACACTGAAGCTTTCTTT. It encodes CAWSLPTNTEAFF.

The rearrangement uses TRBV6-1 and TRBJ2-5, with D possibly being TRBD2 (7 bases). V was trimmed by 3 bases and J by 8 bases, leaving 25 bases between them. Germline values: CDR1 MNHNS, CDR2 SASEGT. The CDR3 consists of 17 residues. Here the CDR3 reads CASSEGGGGRVPDTQYF. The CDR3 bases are TGTGCCAGCAGTGAGGGGGGGGGGGGCCGGGTCCCAGATACCCAGTACTTC.

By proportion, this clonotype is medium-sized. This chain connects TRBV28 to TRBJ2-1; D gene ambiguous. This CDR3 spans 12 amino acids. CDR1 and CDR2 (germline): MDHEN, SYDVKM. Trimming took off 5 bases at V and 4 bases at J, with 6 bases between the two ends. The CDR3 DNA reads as TGTGCCAGCAGTCAACAGTACAATGAGCAGTTCTTC. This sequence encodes CASSQQYNEQFF.

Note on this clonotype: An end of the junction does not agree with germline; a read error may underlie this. The CDR3 sequence is CASRNSDSRKTGELYF. Here the CDR3 DNA reads TGTGCCAGCAGAAACTCGGACTCTCGGAAGACCGGGGAGCTGTATTTT. This rearrangement joins TRBV6-5 to TRBJ2-2; the D gene is possibly TRBD2 (5 bases). Germline loops: CDR1 MNHEY, CDR2 SVGAGI. This CDR3 contains 16 residues.